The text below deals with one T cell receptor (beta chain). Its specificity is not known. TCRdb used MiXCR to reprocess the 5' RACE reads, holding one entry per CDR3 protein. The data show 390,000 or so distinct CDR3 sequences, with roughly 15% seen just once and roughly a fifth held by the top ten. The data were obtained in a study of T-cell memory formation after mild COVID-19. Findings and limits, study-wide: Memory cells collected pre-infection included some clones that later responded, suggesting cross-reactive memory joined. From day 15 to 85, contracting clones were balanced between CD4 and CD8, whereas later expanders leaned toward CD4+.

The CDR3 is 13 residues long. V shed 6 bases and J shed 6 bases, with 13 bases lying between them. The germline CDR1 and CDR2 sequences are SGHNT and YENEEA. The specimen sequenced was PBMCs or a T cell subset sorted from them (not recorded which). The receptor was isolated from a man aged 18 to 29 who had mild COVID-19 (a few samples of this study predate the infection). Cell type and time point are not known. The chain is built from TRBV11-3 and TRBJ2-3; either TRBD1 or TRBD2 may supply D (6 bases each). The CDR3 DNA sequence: TGTGCCAGCAGTCTTGAAGGGGGGGATACGCAGTATTTT. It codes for CASSLEGGDTQYF.